Each of the 5 T cell receptor beta chains below was sequenced from the same sample in a study of response to subunit inactivated influenza vaccine. TCRdb recomputed calls from the RT-PCR reads with MiXCR, one row per CDR3 protein. The table has more than 150,000 distinct CDR3 sequences, 9.2% seen once. This specimen consisted of non-naive T cells sorted from PBMCs, obtained on the day of vaccination. The receptors derive from a man aged 50 to 60 who received an inactivated influenza vaccine.

This clonotype was seen many times. This chain uses TRBV7-2 with TRBJ2-7; D may be TRBD2 (5 bases). The CDR3 is 14 residues long. Deletions cut 1 base from V and 0 bases from J, with 7 bases between. From germline, CDR1 is SGHTA and CDR2 FQGNSA. CDR3 DNA sequence: TGTGCCAGCAGCTTAGGACGGGGCTCCTACGAGCAGTACTTC. Translating gives CASSLGRGSYEQYF.

This clonotype was picked up a small number of times. This chain joins TRBV7-2 and TRBJ2-7; 7 nucleotides align to TRBD2. After removal of 3 bases from V and 3 bases from J, the junction contained 14 bases not matched to a gene. Germline V gene data show CDR1 as SGHTA and CDR2 as FQGNSA. The CDR3 sequence is 17 residues long. The CDR3 here is CASSFSLAREKYYEQYF. The DNA of the CDR3 is TGTGCCAGCAGCTTTAGTCTAGCGCGGGAGAAATACTACGAGCAGTACTTC.

The chain has TRBV15 and TRBJ2-7, with 7 bases lining up with TRBD1. The CDR3 is 15 residues long. CDR1 is LNHNV and CDR2 is YYDKDF in the germline V gene (reference sequence). The V gene end was trimmed by 1 base and the J gene end by 2 bases; junction bases not matched to a gene: 5. Written as DNA, the CDR3 is TGTGCCACCAGCAGAGGGGACAGTCCAACCTACGAGCAGTACTTC. Its translation is CATSRGDSPTYEQYF.

The sample holds many counts of this clonotype. The chain combines TRBV20-1 with TRBJ2-3, with 7 nucleotides matching TRBD1. Unmatched junction bases numbered 4, after V lost 3 bases and J lost 1 base. CDR1 and CDR2 (germline): DFQATT, SNEGSKA (reference sequence). The CDR3 length is 14 residues. The CDR3 region is CSARKGAGTDTQYF. The DNA of the CDR3 is TGCAGTGCTAGGAAGGGGGCCGGCACAGATACGCAGTATTTT.

This clonotype was recorded many times. CDR3 bases: TGTGCCAGCGACAGGACAGGGGGTATTTATGGCTACACCTTC. This gives the protein CASDRTGGIYGYTF. The chain couples TRBV9 to TRBJ1-2; 10 bases map to TRBD1. The CDR3 is 14 amino acids. The trim removed 7 bases at V and 5 bases at J, leaving 8 bases unmatched. CDR1 and CDR2 (germline): SGDLS, YYNGEE.